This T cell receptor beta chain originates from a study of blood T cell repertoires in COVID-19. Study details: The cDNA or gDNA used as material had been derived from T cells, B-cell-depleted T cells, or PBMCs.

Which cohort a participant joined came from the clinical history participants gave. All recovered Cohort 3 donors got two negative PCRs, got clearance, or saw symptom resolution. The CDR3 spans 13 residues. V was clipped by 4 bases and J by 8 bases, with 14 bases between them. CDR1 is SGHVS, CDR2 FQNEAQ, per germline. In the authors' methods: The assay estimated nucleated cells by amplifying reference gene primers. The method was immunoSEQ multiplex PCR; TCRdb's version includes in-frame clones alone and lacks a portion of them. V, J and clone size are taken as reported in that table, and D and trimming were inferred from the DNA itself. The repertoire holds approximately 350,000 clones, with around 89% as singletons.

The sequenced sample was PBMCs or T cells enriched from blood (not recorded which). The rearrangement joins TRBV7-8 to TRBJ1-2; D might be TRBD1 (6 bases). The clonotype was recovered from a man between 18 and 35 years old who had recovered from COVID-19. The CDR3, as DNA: TGTGCCAGCAGCTCTACAGGGTCGGGGGGCTACACCTTC. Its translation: CASSSTGSGGYTF.